This T cell receptor (beta chain) is from a study of blood T cell repertoires in COVID-19. Background on the study: The samples span acute and convalescent COVID-19 from the United States, Italy and Spain. T cells, B-cell-depleted T cells, or PBMCs provided the cDNA or gDNA that served as material.

This CDR3 comprises 15 residues. V gave up 5 bases and J gave up 0 bases; unmatched junction bases: 7. The germline CDR1 and CDR2 sequences are MNHEY and SVGAGI. Methods used by the authors: Amplifying reference gene primers gave estimates of nucleated cell counts. The table came from immunoSEQ multiplex PCR; TCRdb's copy has only in-frame clones and leaves some out. V and J calls and clone size come straight from that table; D and trimming were deduced from the DNA. The sample shows more than 150,000 clones, around 87% of them seen only once. The clonotype was recovered from a man aged 35-49 years with active or convalescent COVID-19. Sequences were obtained from peripheral blood. V usage is TRBV6-5 and J usage is TRBJ2-7; TRBD2 matches at 7 bases. This chain's CDR3 is CASSQSGASSYEQYF. The CDR3, as DNA: TGTGCCAGCAGTCAAAGCGGGGCGAGCTCCTACGAGCAGTACTTC.